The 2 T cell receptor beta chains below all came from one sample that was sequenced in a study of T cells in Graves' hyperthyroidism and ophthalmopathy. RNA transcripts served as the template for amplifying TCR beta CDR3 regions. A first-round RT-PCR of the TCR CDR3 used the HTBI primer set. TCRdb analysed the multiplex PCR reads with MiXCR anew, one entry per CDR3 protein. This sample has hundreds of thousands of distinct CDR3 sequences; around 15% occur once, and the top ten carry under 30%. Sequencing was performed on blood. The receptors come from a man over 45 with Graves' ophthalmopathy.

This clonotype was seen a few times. The CDR3 protein is CSVDRGGSYNEQFF. The DNA of the CDR3 is TGCAGCGTTGATCGGGGAGGATCCTACAATGAGCAGTTCTTC. The rearrangement links TRBV29-1 to TRBJ2-1; D might be TRBD2 (6 bases). Germline lookup yields CDR1 SQVTM and CDR2 ANQGSEA. V was clipped by 3 bases and J by 1 base, with 10 bases between them. The CDR3 contains 14 residues.

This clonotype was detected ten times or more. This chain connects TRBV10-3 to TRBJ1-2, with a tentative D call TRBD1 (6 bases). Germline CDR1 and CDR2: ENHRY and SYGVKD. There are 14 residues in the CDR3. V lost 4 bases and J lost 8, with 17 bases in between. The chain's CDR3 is CAISGGTPRAGYTF. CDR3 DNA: TGTGCCATCAGTGGAGGGACACCTAGGGCCGGCTACACCTTC.